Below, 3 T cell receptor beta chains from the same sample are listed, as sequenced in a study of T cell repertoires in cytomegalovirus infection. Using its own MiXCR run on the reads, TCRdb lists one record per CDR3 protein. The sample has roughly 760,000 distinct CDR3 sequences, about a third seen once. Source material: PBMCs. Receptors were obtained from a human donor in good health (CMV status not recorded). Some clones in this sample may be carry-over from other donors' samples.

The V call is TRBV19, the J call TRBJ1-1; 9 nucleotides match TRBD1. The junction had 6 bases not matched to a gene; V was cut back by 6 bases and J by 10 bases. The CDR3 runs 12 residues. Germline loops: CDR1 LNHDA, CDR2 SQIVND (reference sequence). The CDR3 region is CASRGQGFTAFF. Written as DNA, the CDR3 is TGTGCCAGTAGAGGACAGGGGTTCACAGCTTTCTTT.

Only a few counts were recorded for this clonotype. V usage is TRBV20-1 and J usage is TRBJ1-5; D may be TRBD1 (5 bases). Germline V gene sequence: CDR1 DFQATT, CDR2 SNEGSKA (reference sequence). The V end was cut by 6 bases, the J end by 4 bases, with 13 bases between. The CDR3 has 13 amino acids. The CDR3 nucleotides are TGCAGTGCCACAGGCCGCCTGAATCAGCCCCAGCATTTT. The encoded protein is CSATGRLNQPQHF.

The CDR3 loop reads CASRPGRISGNTIYF. CDR3 bases: TGTGCCAGCAGGCCGGGACGCATTTCTGGAAACACCATATATTTT. The V and J genes are TRBV6-6 and TRBJ1-3; possibly TRBD1 for D (5 bases). CDR1 is MNHNY and CDR2 is SVGAGI in the germline V gene (reference sequence). This CDR3 is built from 15 residues. With 6 bases removed from V and 1 base from J, the gap between germline ends came to 13 bases.